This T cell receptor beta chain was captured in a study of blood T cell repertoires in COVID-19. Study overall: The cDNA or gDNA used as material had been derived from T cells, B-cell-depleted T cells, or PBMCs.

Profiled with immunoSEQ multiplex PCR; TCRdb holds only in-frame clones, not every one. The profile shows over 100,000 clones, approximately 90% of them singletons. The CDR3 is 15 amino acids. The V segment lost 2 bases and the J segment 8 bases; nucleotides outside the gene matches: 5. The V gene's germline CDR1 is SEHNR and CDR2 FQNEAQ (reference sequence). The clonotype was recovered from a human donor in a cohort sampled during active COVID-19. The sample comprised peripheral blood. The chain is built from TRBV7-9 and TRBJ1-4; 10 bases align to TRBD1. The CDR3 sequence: CASSLRDRGNEKLFF. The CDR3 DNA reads TGTGCCAGCAGCTTAAGGGACAGGGGAAACGAAAAACTGTTTTTT. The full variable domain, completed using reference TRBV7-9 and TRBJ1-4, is DTGVSQNPRHKITKRGQNVTFRCDPISEHNRLYWYRQTLGQGPEFLTYFQNEAQLEKSRLLSDRFSAERPKGSFSTLEIQRTEQGDSAMYLCASSLRDRGNEKLFFGSGTQLSVL.